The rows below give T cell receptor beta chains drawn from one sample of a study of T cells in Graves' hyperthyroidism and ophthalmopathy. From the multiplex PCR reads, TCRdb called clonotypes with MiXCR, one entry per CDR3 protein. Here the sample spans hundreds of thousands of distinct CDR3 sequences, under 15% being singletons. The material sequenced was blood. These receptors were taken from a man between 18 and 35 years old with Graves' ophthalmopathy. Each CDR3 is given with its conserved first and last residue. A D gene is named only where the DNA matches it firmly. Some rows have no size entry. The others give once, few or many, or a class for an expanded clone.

CDR3nt: TGTGCCAGCTTACAGGGCCCTGGCTACACCTTC; CDR3aa: CASLQGPGYTF; j_gene: TRBJ1-2; len: 11; d_gene: NA; abundance: NA; v_gene: TRBV12-3/TRBV12-4
CDR3nt: TGTGCCAGCAGTTCGACTTATGACACCGGGGAGCTGTTTTTT; CDR3aa: CASSSTYDTGELFF; j_gene: TRBJ2-2; len: 14; d_gene: NA; abundance: NA; v_gene: TRBV27
CDR3nt: TGTGCCAGCAGCTTAAGTACAGGGACCAACGAGCAGTACTTC; CDR3aa: CASSLSTGTNEQYF; j_gene: TRBJ2-7; len: 14; d_gene: NA; abundance: few; v_gene: TRBV7-2
CDR3nt: TGTGCCAGCAGCGAAGGGCAGCCACTAGCGGGACTTCGTGAGCAGTACTTC; CDR3aa: CASSEGQPLAGLREQYF; j_gene: TRBJ2-7; len: 17; d_gene: TRBD2; abundance: many; v_gene: TRBV14
CDR3nt: TGTGCCAGCAGCTTAGCTGGGGGCGGGCAGCCCCAGCATTTT; CDR3aa: CASSLAGGGQPQHF; j_gene: TRBJ1-5; len: 14; d_gene: NA; abundance: few; v_gene: TRBV11-2
CDR3nt: TGTGCCAGCAGTAATGGGGGGGCAGAAACAGATACGCAGTATTTT; CDR3aa: CASSNGGAETDTQYF; j_gene: TRBJ2-3; len: 15; d_gene: NA; abundance: many; v_gene: TRBV12-3/TRBV12-4
CDR3nt: TGTGCCACCAGAACAGGGGCGGGAGGAAGTAATGAGCAGTTCTTC; CDR3aa: CATRTGAGGSNEQFF; j_gene: TRBJ2-1; len: 15; d_gene: NA; abundance: few; v_gene: TRBV6-1
CDR3nt: TGCAGTGCTGAGACGCCTACGGGGAACACTGAAGCTTTCTTT; CDR3aa: CSAETPTGNTEAFF; j_gene: TRBJ1-1; len: 14; d_gene: NA; abundance: many; v_gene: TRBV20-1
CDR3nt: TGTGCCAGCAGCCCAGGACAAGGGCGCGAGCAGTACTTC; CDR3aa: CASSPGQGREQYF; j_gene: TRBJ2-7; len: 13; d_gene: NA; abundance: NA; v_gene: TRBV11-3
CDR3nt: TGTGCCAGCAGCCTTCGTTCTAGCGGGAGGTTTGAAGAGACCCAGTACTTC; CDR3aa: CASSLRSSGRFEETQYF; j_gene: TRBJ2-5; len: 17; d_gene: TRBD2; abundance: many; v_gene: TRBV3-1
CDR3nt: TGCAGCGTTCCTGCGAGGGCTCCGGGTGAGCAGTACTTC; CDR3aa: CSVPARAPGEQYF; j_gene: TRBJ2-7; len: 13; d_gene: NA; abundance: NA; v_gene: TRBV29-1
CDR3nt: TGTGCCAGCAGCTTACCCGTTCCCACAGATACGCAGTATTTT; CDR3aa: CASSLPVPTDTQYF; j_gene: TRBJ2-3; len: 14; d_gene: NA; abundance: many; v_gene: TRBV7-9
CDR3nt: TGTGCCAGCCGGATAAGCAGCTACAATGAGCAGTTCTTC; CDR3aa: CASRISSYNEQFF; j_gene: TRBJ2-1; len: 13; d_gene: NA; abundance: NA; v_gene: TRBV6-2/TRBV6-3
CDR3nt: TGTGCCAGCAGCTTAGTAGGGGAGGGGGCCCAGTACTTC; CDR3aa: CASSLVGEGAQYF; j_gene: TRBJ2-5; len: 13; d_gene: NA; abundance: many; v_gene: TRBV7-2
CDR3nt: TGCAGTGCTTTGAAACCCGGGACTTCTCGTTACGAGCAGTACTTC; CDR3aa: CSALKPGTSRYEQYF; j_gene: TRBJ2-7; len: 15; d_gene: NA; abundance: many; v_gene: TRBV20-1
CDR3nt: TGCGCCAGCAGCAGCGACAGTCCTGGAAACACCATATATTTT; CDR3aa: CASSSDSPGNTIYF; j_gene: TRBJ1-3; len: 14; d_gene: NA; abundance: NA; v_gene: TRBV5-1
CDR3nt: TGCGCCAGCAGCTTGCCGGCAACCTCTGGGGCCAACGTCCTGACTTTC; CDR3aa: CASSLPATSGANVLTF; j_gene: TRBJ2-6; len: 16; d_gene: NA; abundance: few; v_gene: TRBV5-1
CDR3nt: TGCAGTGCTAGATCGTACCCCCAAGAGACCCAGTACTTC; CDR3aa: CSARSYPQETQYF; j_gene: TRBJ2-5; len: 13; d_gene: NA; abundance: many; v_gene: TRBV20-1